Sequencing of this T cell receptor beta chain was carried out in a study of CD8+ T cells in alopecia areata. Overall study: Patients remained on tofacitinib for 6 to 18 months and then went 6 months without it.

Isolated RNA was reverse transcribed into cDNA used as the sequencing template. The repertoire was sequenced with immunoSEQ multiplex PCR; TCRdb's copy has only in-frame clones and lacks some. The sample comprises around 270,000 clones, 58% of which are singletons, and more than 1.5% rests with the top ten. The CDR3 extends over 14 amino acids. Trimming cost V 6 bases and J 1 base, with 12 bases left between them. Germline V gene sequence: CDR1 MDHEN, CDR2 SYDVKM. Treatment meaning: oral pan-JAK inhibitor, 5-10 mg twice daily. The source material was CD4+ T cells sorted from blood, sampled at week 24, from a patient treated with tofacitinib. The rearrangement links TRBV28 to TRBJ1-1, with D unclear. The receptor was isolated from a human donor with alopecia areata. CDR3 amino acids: CASRFPGRNTEAFF. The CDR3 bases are TGTGCCAGCAGGTTCCCCGGCAGGAACACTGAAGCTTTCTTT.